Described below is a single T cell receptor (beta chain) sequence and its context. Its cognate antigen is unknown. V was pared by 6 bases and J by 7 bases, with 11 bases of the junction left unmatched. The CDR3 length is 16 residues. Germline V gene data show CDR1 as KGHSH and CDR2 as LQKENI. The data belong to a study of shared clonotypes between healthy human individuals. Study details: Plates per donor: three CD4 naive, three CD4 memory, two CD8 naive, one CD8 memory. Findings and caveats of the study: Tissue TCR repertoires likely differ from these blood-only repertoires.

Replicate PCRs for sorted subsets used approximately 220 ng DNA; this equaled 33,000 or so T cell genomes. Clones were sequenced by immunoSEQ multiplex PCR, and TCRdb holds only the in-frame ones, with some missing. The sample lists about 770,000 clones, about two thirds occurring once. The specimen sequenced was memory CD4+ T cells sorted from blood. Subset given: CD45RA-negative fraction. This chain uses TRBV18 with TRBJ2-1, with 11 bases lining up with TRBD2. The receptor's source is a woman under 40 in good health. DNA for the CDR3: TGTGCCAGCTCCTCTACGACTAGCGGGAAGGTAAATGAGCAGTTCTTC. Amino acid sequence: CASSSTTSGKVNEQFF.